This TCR beta chain is from a study of CD8+CD57+ T cells in acquired aplastic anemia. CD8+CD57+ cell expansion had been shown by flow cytometry in patients chosen for sequencing. Using genomic DNA as the template, TCR beta VDJ and CDR3 profiling was carried out. TCRdb used MiXCR to reprocess the reads, holding one entry per CDR3 protein. Altogether around 200,000 distinct CDR3 sequences are present, approximately 48% being singletons, with the ten largest covering around 1.8%. The length of the CDR3 is 14 residues. Germline V lookup: CDR1 SNHLY, CDR2 FYNNEI. V was trimmed by 5 bases and J by 4 bases, leaving 14 bases between them.

The TCR sequence derives from a human donor with aplastic anemia. Sequencing was performed on sorted CD4+, CD8+, or CD8+CD57+ T cells (not recorded which) from PBMCs. The genes are TRBV2 and TRBJ2-5; no reliable D call. CDR3 loop: CASSWTPIRETQYF. The CDR3 nucleotides read TGTGCCAGCAGTTGGACCCCGATAAGAGAGACCCAGTACTTC.